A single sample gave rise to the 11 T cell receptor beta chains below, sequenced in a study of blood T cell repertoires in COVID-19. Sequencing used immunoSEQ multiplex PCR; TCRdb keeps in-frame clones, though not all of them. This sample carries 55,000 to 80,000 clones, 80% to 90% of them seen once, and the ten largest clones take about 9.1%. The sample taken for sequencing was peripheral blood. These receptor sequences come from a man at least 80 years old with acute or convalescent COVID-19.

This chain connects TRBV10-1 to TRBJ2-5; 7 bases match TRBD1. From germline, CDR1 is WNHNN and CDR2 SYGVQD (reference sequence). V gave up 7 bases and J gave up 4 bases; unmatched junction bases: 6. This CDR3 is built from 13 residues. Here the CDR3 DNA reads TGCGCCAGCACCCAGACAGGGAGAGAGACCCAGTACTTC. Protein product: CASTQTGRETQYF.

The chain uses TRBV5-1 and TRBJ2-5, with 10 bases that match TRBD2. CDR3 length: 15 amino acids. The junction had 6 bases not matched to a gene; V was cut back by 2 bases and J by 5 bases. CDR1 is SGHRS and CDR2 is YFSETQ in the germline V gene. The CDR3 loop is CASSFGGTSEETQYF. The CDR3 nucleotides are TGCGCCAGCAGCTTTGGCGGGACTAGCGAGGAGACCCAGTACTTC.

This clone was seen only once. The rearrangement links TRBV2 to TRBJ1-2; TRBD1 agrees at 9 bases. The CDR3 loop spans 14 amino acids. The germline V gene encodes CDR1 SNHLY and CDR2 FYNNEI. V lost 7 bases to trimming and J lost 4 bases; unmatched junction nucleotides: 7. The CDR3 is CASNRGQGFYGYTF. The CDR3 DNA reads TGTGCCAGCAACCGGGGACAGGGTTTCTATGGCTACACCTTC.

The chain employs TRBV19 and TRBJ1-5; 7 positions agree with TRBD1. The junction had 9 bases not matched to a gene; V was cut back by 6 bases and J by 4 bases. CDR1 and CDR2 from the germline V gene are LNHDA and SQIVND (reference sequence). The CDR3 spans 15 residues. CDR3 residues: CASRDRVFRNQPQHF. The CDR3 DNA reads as TGTGCCAGTAGAGACAGGGTTTTTCGGAATCAGCCCCAGCATTTT.

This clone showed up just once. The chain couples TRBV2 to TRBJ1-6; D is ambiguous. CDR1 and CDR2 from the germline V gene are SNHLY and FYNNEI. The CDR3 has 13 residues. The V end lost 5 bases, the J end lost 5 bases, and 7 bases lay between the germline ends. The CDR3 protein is CASSTENNSPLHF. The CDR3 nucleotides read TGTGCCAGCAGTACAGAAAATAATTCACCCCTCCACTTT.

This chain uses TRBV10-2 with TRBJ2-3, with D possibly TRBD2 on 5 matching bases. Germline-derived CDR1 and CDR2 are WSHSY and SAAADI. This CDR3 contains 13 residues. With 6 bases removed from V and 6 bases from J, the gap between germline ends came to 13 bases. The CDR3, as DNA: TGCGCCAGCAGGAAGACTACGGTTGATACGCAGTATTTT. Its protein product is CASRKTTVDTQYF.

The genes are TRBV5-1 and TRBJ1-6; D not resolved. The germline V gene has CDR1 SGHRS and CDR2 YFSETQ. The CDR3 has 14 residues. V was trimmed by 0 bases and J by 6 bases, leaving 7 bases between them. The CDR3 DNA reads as TGCGCCAGCAGCTTGGGACTGATTAATTCACCCCTCCACTTT. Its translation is CASSLGLINSPLHF.

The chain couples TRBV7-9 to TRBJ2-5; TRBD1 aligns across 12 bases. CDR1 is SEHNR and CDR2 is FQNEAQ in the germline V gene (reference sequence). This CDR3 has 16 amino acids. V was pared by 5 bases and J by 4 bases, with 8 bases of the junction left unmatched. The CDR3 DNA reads TGTGCCAGCAGCCCCAGCCGGGACAGGGGGCGAGAGACCCAGTACTTC. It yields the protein CASSPSRDRGRETQYF.

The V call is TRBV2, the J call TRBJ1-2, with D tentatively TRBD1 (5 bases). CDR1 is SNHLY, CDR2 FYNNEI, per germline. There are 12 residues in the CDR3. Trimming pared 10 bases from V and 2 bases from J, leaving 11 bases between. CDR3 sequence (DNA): TGTGCCACCCCGACAGAGAACTATGGCTACACCTTC. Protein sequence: CATPTENYGYTF.

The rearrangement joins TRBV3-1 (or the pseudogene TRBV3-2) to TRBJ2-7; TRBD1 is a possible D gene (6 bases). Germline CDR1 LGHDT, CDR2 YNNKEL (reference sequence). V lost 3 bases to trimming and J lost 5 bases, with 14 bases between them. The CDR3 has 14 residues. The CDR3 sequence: CASSQMGAKNEQYF. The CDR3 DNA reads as TGTGCCAGCAGCCAGATGGGGGCGAAGAACGAGCAGTACTTC.

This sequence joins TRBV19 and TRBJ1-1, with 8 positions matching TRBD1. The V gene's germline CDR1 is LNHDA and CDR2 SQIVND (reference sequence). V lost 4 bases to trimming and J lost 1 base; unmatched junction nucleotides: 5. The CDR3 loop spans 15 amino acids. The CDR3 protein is CASSTPGTGNTEAFF. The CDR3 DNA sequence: TGTGCCAGTAGTACTCCCGGGACAGGGAACACTGAAGCTTTCTTT.